This TCR beta chain originates from a study of precursors of human CD4 cytotoxic T cells (dated by TCRdb to the late 2010s). Regarding the research as a whole: The bulk TCR-seq analysis covered CD4+ memory subsets from some 15 donors in total. TCR-seq analysis of roughly 15 donors yielded TCRalpha and TCRbeta chain sequences (table S7). General study outcomes and caveats: More restricted TCR repertoires, with lower diversity and more expanded clonotypes, were shown by IL-7Rhigh and IL-7R- TEMRA subsets than by TCM and TEM subsets. According to the authors, an observational design in humans cannot definitively determine the direction of differentiation between precursor and effector cells. Some bulk TCR-seq comparisons included only about 95% of the 14 donors, suggesting not every subset was available for every donor. A larger fraction of IL-7Rhigh TEMRA clonotypes than of TEM or TCM clonotypes was made up of expanded effector clonotypes.

To test for a precursor-effector relationship among CD4 cytotoxic T cells, four sorted CD4+ memory subsets (TCM, TEM, IL-7Rhigh TEMRA, IL-7R- TEMRA) underwent bulk UMI-based TCR sequencing. The cells came from peripheral blood mononuclear cells that had been isolated from human blood. Comments on this clonotype: Its antigen is currently not known. At one end, the junction sequence differs from germline, possibly due to a read error.

The sequencing machine was an Illumina MiSeq. For the original study's pipeline: To quantify repertoire diversity, the Shannon-Wiener index was calculated using VDJtools. Expanded TCRbeta clonotypes were defined as those with a clonotype frequency of at least 3. TCRdb trimmed the raw reads at Q25, called clones with MiXCR and kept productive beta chains. Here each entry gathers all rows of one CDR3 protein and keeps the most common genes and DNA. V and J calls and clone size were set by TCRdb, not the authors. This sample holds 490 or so distinct CDR3 sequences; 18% were observed only once. Jointly, the top ten make up 15% to 20% of the sample. According to the germline V gene (reference sequence), CDR1 reads MNHNY and CDR2 reads SVGAGI. From cysteine to phenylalanine, the CDR3 is 12 amino acids long. The CDR3 DNA has 36 bases and is translated from base 1.

Sequenced material: memory CD4+ T cells from blood (PBMCs). The receptor chain draws on TRBV6-6 and TRBJ2-7, with no D gene named confidently. The TCR sequence derives from a human donor in good health. Here the CDR3 is given as CDSSAELYEQYF. The sequenced DNA: TGTGACAGCTCGGCAGAGCTCTACGAGCAGTACTTC.